This TCR beta chain appears in the sequencing data of a study of T cells after posttransplantation cyclophosphamide. CDR1 and CDR2 (germline): SNHLY, FYNNEI. CDR3 length: 13 amino acids. The germline V and J ends were trimmed by 10 bases and 0 bases, with 10 bases remaining between them. Overall study findings and caveats: Later blood repertoires were often dominated by clones from the donor CD8+ memory compartment.

Method: immunoSEQ multiplex PCR; TCRdb's copy keeps in-frame clones and lacks some. The profile covers tens of thousands of clones, none occurring a single time. This clone has a count of ten or more. Its cognate antigen is unknown. The chain carries TRBV2 and TRBJ1-3; D is uncertain. The clonotype comes from a man aged 45-65 years in good health, CMV-negative, and a related stem cell transplant donor. The sequenced sample was PBMCs. The CDR3 loop is CATLSYSGNTIYF. For the CDR3, the DNA is TGTGCCACCCTGAGTTACTCTGGAAACACCATATATTTT.